This T cell receptor (beta chain) came from a study of T cells in narcolepsy. On the study more broadly: Healthy controls were enrolled alongside patients with narcolepsy type 1 or type 2.

Regarding the study as a whole: Comparing one patient's CSF and blood CD4+ clonotypes highlighted HCRT- and TRIB2-specific autoreactive clonotypes. Blood of same and different patients, but not healthy controls, reportedly held recurring autoreactive clonotypes.

Details on this clone: Its cognate antigen is unknown.

Produced via immunoSEQ multiplex PCR; TCRdb's table is partial and in-frame only. The sample lists approximately 25,000 clones, about 86% occurring once. J lost 0 bases, V lost 5 bases, and 2 bases had no gene match. The germline V gene has CDR1 SGHTA and CDR2 FQGNSA. The CDR3 loop spans 14 amino acids. V and J are TRBV7-2 and TRBJ2-7, with 9 bases identical to TRBD2. This receptor was identified in a human donor with narcolepsy. Sequences were obtained from CD45RA- memory CD4+ T cells from PBMCs. The CDR3 DNA reads TGTGCCAGCAGCACGACTAGCGGCTCCTACGAGCAGTACTTC. Translated, it gives CASSTTSGSYEQYF.